A single sample is the source of the 10 T cell receptor beta chains below, sequenced in a study of T cells in Graves' hyperthyroidism and ophthalmopathy. RNA transcripts yielded amplified TCR beta CDR3 regions. The HTBI primer set was used in a first-round RT-PCR of the TCR CDR3. MiXCR, run by TCRdb on the multiplex PCR reads, gives a single entry per CDR3 protein. The table has just over 550,000 distinct CDR3 sequences, approximately 44% seen once; the top ten hold about 8.2%. The sequenced material came from peripheral blood or thyroid tissue (not recorded which). Source of these receptors: a woman between 18 and 30 years old with Graves' hyperthyroidism.

The V call is TRBV11-1, the J call TRBJ1-2; TRBD1 agrees at 9 bases. This CDR3 has 16 amino acids. Germline trimming cut 11 bases from V and 5 bases from J; bases unmatched to any gene: 18. Germline V gene lookup returns CDR1 SGHAT and CDR2 FQDESV (reference sequence). The CDR3 DNA reads TGTGCCGGCGAGACGCAAATTGGACAGGGGATTTATGGCTACACCTTC. This codes for CAGETQIGQGIYGYTF.

The chain links TRBV7-6 to TRBJ1-4; D gene unclear. Trimming took off 6 bases at V and 6 bases at J, with 11 bases between the two ends. Germline V CDR1 and CDR2: SGHVS, FNYEAQ. The CDR3 runs 13 residues. CDR3: CASRPDGHEKLFF. DNA for the CDR3: TGTGCCAGCAGGCCGGACGGTCATGAAAAACTGTTTTTT.

About this clonotype itself: The germline gene is not matched at one end of the junction; a read error may be the cause. The V and J genes are TRBV7-2 and TRBJ1-4, with D unresolved. CDR3 length equals 16 residues. Germline CDR1 is SGHTA and CDR2 is FQGNSA. DNA for the CDR3: TGTGCCGGCAGCGCCAGGACGGACGCAACTAATGAAAAACTGTTTTTT. Translating gives CAGSARTDATNEKLFF.

This sequence joins TRBV2 and TRBJ2-3; 9 bases match TRBD1. This CDR3 has 14 residues. Germline assignment: CDR1 SNHLY and CDR2 FYNNEI. The ends lost 6 bases at V and 4 bases at J; junction bases unmatched: 5. The CDR3 region has the DNA TGTGCCAGCAGGGTGACAGGGGGGGCAGATACGCAGTATTTT. It specifies CASRVTGGADTQYF. The whole variable domain, remainder taken from reference TRBV2 and TRBJ2-3, is EPEVTQTPSHQVTQMGQEVILRCVPISNHLYFYWYRQILGQKVEFLVSFYNNEISEKSEIFDDQFSVERPDGSNFTLKIRSTKLEDSAMYFCASRVTGGADTQYFGPGTRLTVL.

This clonotype came up many times. The junction does not match germline at one end; this may be a read error. The chain uses TRBV25-1 and TRBJ1-2; D is unresolved. This CDR3 spans 15 amino acids. CDR1 MGHDK and CDR2 SYGVNS come from the germline V gene. CDR3 loop: CASRGTTTSNYGHTF. CDR3 nucleotide sequence: TGTGCCAGCAGGGGCACTACGACCTCGAACTATGGCCACACCTTC.

This clonotype came up many times. The chain couples TRBV29-1 to TRBJ2-2; 11 nucleotides line up with TRBD2. Trimming took 6 bases from V and 0 from J; bases not matched to a gene: 3. The CDR3 covers 15 residues. Germline V CDR1 and CDR2: SQVTM, ANQGSEA. The CDR3 DNA sequence: TGCAGCGTGGGGACTAGCGGCTCGAACACCGGGGAGCTGTTTTTT. Translating it yields CSVGTSGSNTGELFF.

The chain joins TRBV29-1 to TRBJ2-7; 12 bases are a match to TRBD1. The CDR3 sequence is 15 residues long. The V gene end was trimmed by 6 bases and the J gene end by 3 bases; junction bases not matched to a gene: 9. Germline CDR1 is SQVTM and CDR2 is ANQGSEA. CDR3 DNA sequence: TGCAGCGTCCGGTCGGGACAGGGGGCGGACTACGAGCAGTACTTC. Its translation is CSVRSGQGADYEQYF.

This rearrangement joins TRBV2 to TRBJ1-5, with D hard to call. This CDR3 comprises 14 residues. V was shortened by 10 bases and J by 2 bases, with 15 bases between the two germline ends. The germline gives CDR1 SNHLY, CDR2 FYNNEI. The CDR3 sequence is CATQRLRGNQPQHF. CDR3 nucleotide sequence: TGTGCCACCCAACGGCTACGGGGCAATCAGCCCCAGCATTTT.

About this clonotype itself: Relative to the germline gene, one junction end is altered; a read error may explain this. This chain links TRBV24-1 with TRBJ1-5; 9 nucleotides agree with TRBD1. The CDR3 has 17 amino acids. CDR1 is KGHDR, CDR2 SFDVKD, per germline. The CDR3 DNA follows: TGTGCCACCAGTGATTCCGGGACAGGGCTTAGCGATCAGCCCCAGCATTTT. It specifies CATSDSGTGLSDQPQHF.

As for this clonotype: This may come from a read error, since a much larger clone is one base off. The chain has TRBV2 and TRBJ1-2; D is unresolved. The CDR3 covers 13 residues. The V gene lost 6 bases and the J gene lost 10 bases, with 18 bases spanning the gap. CDR1 is SNHLY, CDR2 FYNNEI, per germline. CDR3 region: CASSSGPQRPYTF. In nucleotides, the CDR3 is TGTGCCAGCAGCTCCGGACCCCAGAGGCCCTACACCTTC.